This T cell receptor (beta chain) stems from a study of graft-versus-host responses after intestinal transplantation. Whole-study context: In this cohort, recipients had multivisceral, liver-intestinal, or isolated intestinal transplants. Every transplant recipient was induced with anti-thymocyte globulin, then maintained on tacrolimus and steroids for approximately three years. The study's findings and limits: Some GvH clones were seen earlier in gut or blood, suggesting intestinal origin.

The CDR3 is 15 residues long. In germline, CDR1 is LNHDA, CDR2 SQIVND (reference sequence). The V end was cut by 6 bases, the J end by 4 bases, with 18 bases between. Comment on this clone: Its cognate antigen is unknown.

Repertoires were generated with immunoSEQ multiplex PCR, while TCRdb's copy carries only in-frame clones and drops some. Seen here are more than 85,000 clones, approximately 92% observed once, and the top ten hold 0.4% to 0.55%. V is TRBV19 and J is TRBJ1-2; D gene uncertain. The source is a human donor who received an intestinal transplant. Sequenced material: unstimulated CD8+ T cells sorted from spleen or lymph node cells, taken before intestinal transplant. CDR3 in amino acids: CASSTVPTAIYGYTF. DNA for the CDR3: TGTGCCAGTAGCACCGTTCCGACGGCGATCTATGGCTACACCTTC. The variable domain in full, with the rest retrieved from reference TRBV19 and TRBJ1-2, is DGGITQSPKYLFRKEGQNVTLSCEQNLNHDAMYWYRQDPGQGLRLIYYSQIVNDFQKGDIAEGYSVSREKKESFPLTVTSAQKNPTAFYLCASSTVPTAIYGYTFGSGTRLTVV.